The 24 T cell receptor beta chains below come from one sample, sequenced in a study of control samples from healthy donors and cancer patients. Clones were read by immunoSEQ multiplex PCR, and TCRdb kept only the in-frame ones, dropping some. Here the sample spans about 80,000 clones, roughly 90% being singletons. Source material: blood. The receptors stem from a man aged 50 or older in good health.

The J gene is TRBJ2-7, the V gene TRBV10-3, with TRBD1 matching 7 bases. With V trimmed by 9 bases and J by 0 bases, 5 bases remained unmatched. CDR3 size: 13 residues. Germline loops: CDR1 ENHRY, CDR2 SYGVKD. In DNA form, the CDR3 reads TGTGCCATAGGACAGGTTGACTCCTACGAGCAGTACTTC. Protein: CAIGQVDSYEQYF.

The chain carries TRBV6-5 and TRBJ2-7; D not resolved. V lost 0 bases and J 4 bases, leaving 10 bases between the germline ends. The CDR3 loop spans 14 amino acids. Germline loops: CDR1 MNHEY, CDR2 SVGAGI. As DNA, the CDR3 is TGTGCCAGCAGTTACTCCAAGGACCGATACGAGCAGTACTTC. Protein product: CASSYSKDRYEQYF.

The genes are TRBV2 and TRBJ1-5; no firm D call. The CDR3 consists of 14 residues. V was trimmed by 1 base and J by 5 bases, leaving 9 bases between them. CDR1 is SNHLY and CDR2 is FYNNEI in the germline V gene. CDR3 loop: CASSEEYGYQPQHF. CDR3 DNA: TGTGCCAGCAGTGAAGAGTACGGATATCAGCCCCAGCATTTT.

V and J are TRBV12-3 or TRBV12-4 and TRBJ1-5, with a weak D call TRBD1 (6 bases). This CDR3 spans 13 amino acids. The V gene lost 6 bases and the J gene lost 7 bases, with 13 bases spanning the gap. CDR3 loop: CASRSQGHQPQHF. The CDR3 nucleotides read TGTGCCAGCAGAAGCCAGGGACACCAGCCCCAGCATTTT.

The V and J genes are TRBV15 and TRBJ1-4, with D perhaps TRBD1 (6 bases). CDR1 is LNHNV and CDR2 is YYDKDF in the germline V gene (reference sequence). V gave up 0 bases and J gave up 7 bases, with 12 bases separating them. There are 15 residues in the CDR3. DNA for the CDR3: TGTGCCACCAGCAGAGACTCGGGACACTTTGAAAAACTGTTTTTT. The encoded protein is CATSRDSGHFEKLFF.

The gene calls are TRBV29-1 and TRBJ2-7; D perhaps matches TRBD2 (6 bases). Germline V gene lookup returns CDR1 SQVTM and CDR2 ANQGSEA. The CDR3 sequence is 17 residues long. V gave up 4 bases and J gave up 1 base, with 23 bases separating them. CDR3 coding DNA: TGCAGCGTTGTATTTGTTTCAGGCGGCGGGGAGTCCTACGAGCAGTACTTC. Its protein product is CSVVFVSGGGESYEQYF.

The chain recombines TRBV7-2 with TRBJ2-2; D could derive from TRBD1 or TRBD2 (6 bases each). Trimming removed 7 bases from V and 1 base from J, with 13 bases in between. The CDR3 length is 15 residues. Germline V lookup: CDR1 SGHTA, CDR2 FQGNSA. The chain's CDR3 is CASTFRGLNTGELFF. Written as DNA, the CDR3 is TGTGCCAGCACCTTCAGGGGACTGAACACCGGGGAGCTGTTTTTT.

This clone has only a few counts. J is TRBJ2-5 and V is TRBV15; D gene uncertain. The CDR3 covers 13 residues. In germline, CDR1 is LNHNV, CDR2 YYDKDF (reference sequence). V lost 0 bases, J lost 5 bases, and 7 bases lay in between. This CDR3 is CATSRDPGETQYF. The CDR3 region has the DNA TGTGCCACCAGCAGAGATCCTGGGGAGACCCAGTACTTC.

V and J are TRBV24-1 and TRBJ2-5; D is unresolved. The germline V and J ends were trimmed by 2 bases and 6 bases, with 9 bases remaining between them. CDR3 length: 13 residues. CDR1 KGHDR and CDR2 SFDVKD come from the germline V gene. Here the CDR3 reads CATSDSASQTQYF. In nucleotides, the CDR3 is TGTGCCACCAGTGATTCAGCAAGCCAGACCCAGTACTTC.

The CDR3 DNA sequence: TGCGCCAGCAGCCATCACGGACCGGAGCAAAAACTGTTTTTT. It specifies CASSHHGPEQKLFF. The chain carries TRBV4-1 and TRBJ1-4, with D unclear. The CDR3 runs to 14 residues. The germline V gene has CDR1 MGHRA and CDR2 YSYEKL. Trimming stripped 3 bases from V and 9 bases from J, with 14 bases between.

The chain joins TRBV5-4 to TRBJ2-5; D is undetermined. The CDR3 loop spans 13 amino acids. In germline, CDR1 is SGHNT, CDR2 YYREEE (reference sequence). V lost 0 bases and J lost 2, with 5 bases in between. CDR3 region: CASSLDLQETQYF. The CDR3, as DNA: TGTGCCAGCAGCTTGGACTTACAAGAGACCCAGTACTTC.

The chain couples TRBV5-8 to TRBJ1-3; D might be TRBD1 (5 bases). Per germline, CDR1 SGHTS and CDR2 YDEGEE. This CDR3 region has 14 residues. Trimming removed 2 bases from V and 3 bases from J, with 9 bases in between. The CDR3 nucleotides read TGTGCCAGCAGCTTTAGAGGGGATGGAAACACCATATATTTT. Encoded protein: CASSFRGDGNTIYF.

The V call is TRBV11-2, the J call TRBJ2-1; possibly TRBD1 for D (6 bases). The germline gives CDR1 SGHAT, CDR2 FQNNGV. The CDR3 sequence is 17 residues long. V gave up 0 bases and J gave up 4 bases, with 16 bases separating them. CDR3: CASSLEGAGAIYNEQFF. The CDR3 bases are TGTGCCAGCAGCTTAGAGGGCGCAGGGGCCATTTACAATGAGCAGTTCTTC.

CDR3 amino acids: CASSRDRGAGANVLTF. In nucleotides, the CDR3 is TGTGCCAGCAGCCGAGACAGGGGCGCTGGGGCCAACGTCCTGACTTTC. V is TRBV11-1 and J is TRBJ2-6; 8 nucleotides align to TRBD1. V was pared by 5 bases and J by 2 bases, with 5 bases of the junction left unmatched. CDR3 size: 16 residues. Per germline, CDR1 SGHAT and CDR2 FQDESV (reference sequence).

This chain links TRBV5-1 with TRBJ2-4, with TRBD2 as a possible D gene (7 bases). The CDR3 consists of 14 residues. Trimming took 2 bases from V and 7 from J, leaving 13 bases between them. Per germline, CDR1 SGHRS and CDR2 YFSETQ. DNA of the CDR3: TGCGCCAGCAGCTTCCGCGGGGGCGAGAACATTCAGTACTTC. As protein: CASSFRGGENIQYF.

Notes on this clone: The junction departs from germline at one end; a sequencing error may be responsible. The J gene is TRBJ1-5, the V gene TRBV19; 9 nucleotides match TRBD1. CDR3 length equals 14 residues. CDR1 and CDR2 (germline): LNHDA, SQIVND (reference sequence). CDR3: CASSVDRGNQPQHF. The CDR3 coding sequence is TGTGCCAGTAGTGTAGACAGGGGGAATCAGCCCCAGCATTTT.

The J gene is TRBJ2-5, the V gene TRBV19; no definite D call. V lost 3 bases and J lost 3, with 14 bases in between. Germline V gene lookup returns CDR1 LNHDA and CDR2 SQIVND (reference sequence). The CDR3 runs to 15 residues. CDR3 DNA: TGTGCCAGTAGTATGTGGGAAACCTCTAAAGAGACCCAGTACTTC. This codes for CASSMWETSKETQYF.

This chain links TRBV2 with TRBJ1-5; 8 bases match TRBD1. The CDR3 is 16 amino acids. The V gene's germline CDR1 is SNHLY and CDR2 FYNNEI. After removal of 1 base from V and 7 bases from J, the junction contained 9 bases not matched to a gene. The chain's CDR3 is CASSEGLGTGVQPQHF. Written as DNA, the CDR3 is TGTGCCAGCAGTGAAGGGTTAGGGACAGGAGTGCAGCCCCAGCATTTT.

This chain uses TRBV6-1 with TRBJ2-5, with D unclear. This CDR3 is 15 amino acids long. Trimming removed 3 bases at V and 3 bases at J, with 14 bases between. Germline CDR1 MNHNS, CDR2 SASEGT. CDR3: CASSDIVAAEETQYF. The CDR3 bases are TGTGCCAGCAGTGATATAGTGGCTGCCGAAGAGACCCAGTACTTC.

The chain joins TRBV19 to TRBJ1-5; TRBD1 is a possible D gene (5 bases). The CDR3 consists of 12 residues. Trimming took off 3 bases at V and 6 bases at J, with 6 bases between the two ends. Germline CDR1 and CDR2: LNHDA and SQIVND (reference sequence). The CDR3 protein is CASSIRAQPQHF. The CDR3 nucleotides are TGTGCCAGTAGTATCAGGGCTCAGCCCCAGCATTTT.

The V and J genes are TRBV11-2 and TRBJ2-2, with D perhaps matching TRBD1 or TRBD2 (6 bases each). The CDR3 spans 12 residues. Trimming took 5 bases from V and 9 from J, leaving 10 bases between them. Germline assignment: CDR1 SGHAT and CDR2 FQNNGV. The CDR3 loop reads CASSPGARELFF. The DNA for the CDR3 is TGTGCCAGCAGCCCGGGGGCTCGGGAGCTGTTTTTT.

The CDR3 DNA sequence: TGCGCCAGCACCCTTGCGGGGTCCCAAGAGACCCAGTACTTC. It is translated as CASTLAGSQETQYF. The chain recombines TRBV5-1 with TRBJ2-5; weak D call: TRBD2 (6 bases). CDR1 is SGHRS, CDR2 YFSETQ, per germline. Trimming shortened V by 6 bases and J by 1 base, and 13 bases separated the two germline ends. There are 14 residues in the CDR3.

The gene calls are TRBV18 and TRBJ2-1; 10 nucleotides match TRBD2. The CDR3 length is 16 residues. Germline CDR1 is KGHSH and CDR2 is LQKENI. The trim removed 4 bases at V and 3 bases at J, leaving 6 bases unmatched. This CDR3 reads CASSLLLAGDYNEQFF. In nucleotides, the CDR3 is TGTGCCAGCTCACTCCTCCTAGCGGGGGACTACAATGAGCAGTTCTTC.

The chain employs TRBV11-2 and TRBJ2-7, with TRBD1 as a possible D gene (6 bases). Germline CDR1 and CDR2: SGHAT and FQNNGV. The CDR3 length is 15 residues. Trimming pared 3 bases from V and 5 bases from J, leaving 17 bases between. The CDR3 nucleotides read TGTGCCAGCAGCTTTCTCCAGGGGATGAAGGACGAGCAGTACTTC. It translates to CASSFLQGMKDEQYF.